A selection of T cell receptor beta chains follows, all from one sample in a study of blood T cells in healthy people across ages. TCRdb itself ran the 5' RACE reads through MiXCR, one entry per CDR3 protein. The sample carries 600,000 to 650,000 distinct CDR3 sequences, approximately 50% recorded once. Sequenced input: blood. The receptor set was obtained from a man aged 55 to 70 in good health. Both conserved end residues are part of each CDR3. A D gene is named only where the DNA matches it firmly. Where a row states a size, it is once, few, many or the class of an expanded clone; other rows omit it.

j_call: TRBJ2-4; clone_size: .; v_call: TRBV3-1; d_call: .; cdr3_aa: CASSQIAWGIQYF; cdr3_nt: TGTGCCAGCAGCCAAATCGCATGGGGCATTCAGTACTTC
j_call: TRBJ1-1; clone_size: .; v_call: TRBV20-1; d_call: .; cdr3_aa: CSASGPTNTEAFF; cdr3_nt: TGCAGTGCCTCAGGCCCCACTAACACTGAAGCTTTCTTT
j_call: TRBJ1-5; clone_size: .; v_call: TRBV18; d_call: .; cdr3_aa: CASSPDNTANQPQHF; cdr3_nt: TGTGCCAGCTCGCCCGACAACACCGCCAATCAGCCCCAGCATTTT
j_call: TRBJ2-5; clone_size: few; v_call: TRBV20-1; d_call: .; cdr3_aa: CSASGGRGRLQETQYF; cdr3_nt: TGCAGTGCTAGTGGGGGGCGCGGGAGACTACAAGAGACCCAGTACTTC
j_call: TRBJ1-1; clone_size: few; v_call: TRBV4-1; d_call: .; cdr3_aa: CASSQRSANTEAFF; cdr3_nt: TGCGCCAGCAGCCAGCGGTCCGCGAACACTGAAGCTTTCTTT
j_call: TRBJ1-2; clone_size: medium-sized; v_call: TRBV9; d_call: .; cdr3_aa: CASSVEGEDGYTF; cdr3_nt: TGTGCCAGCAGCGTAGAGGGGGAAGATGGCTACACCTTC
j_call: TRBJ2-3; clone_size: .; v_call: TRBV9; d_call: .; cdr3_aa: CASSPKTGSSTDTQYF; cdr3_nt: TGTGCCAGCAGCCCGAAGACAGGATCTAGCACAGATACGCAGTATTTT
j_call: TRBJ2-7; clone_size: .; v_call: TRBV3-1; d_call: TRBD1; cdr3_aa: CASSRTGEEQYF; cdr3_nt: TGTGCCAGCAGCCGAACAGGGGAAGAGCAGTACTTC
j_call: TRBJ2-4; clone_size: few; v_call: TRBV5-6; d_call: TRBD2; cdr3_aa: CASSPGLAGVGNIQYF; cdr3_nt: TGTGCCAGCAGCCCAGGACTAGCGGGGGTCGGGAACATTCAGTACTTC
j_call: TRBJ2-5; clone_size: few; v_call: TRBV9; d_call: .; cdr3_aa: CASSSSGTARETQYF; cdr3_nt: TGTGCCAGCAGCTCCTCCGGGACCGCACGGGAGACCCAGTACTTC
j_call: TRBJ2-1; clone_size: .; v_call: TRBV10-3; d_call: TRBD1; cdr3_aa: CAISQTDRAHSYNEQFF; cdr3_nt: TGTGCCATCAGTCAAACCGACAGGGCTCACTCCTACAATGAGCAGTTCTTC
j_call: TRBJ1-1; clone_size: .; v_call: TRBV18; d_call: .; cdr3_aa: CASSPPGQRSTEAFF; cdr3_nt: TGTGCCAGCTCACCCCCCGGCCAGAGGAGCACTGAAGCTTTCTTT
j_call: TRBJ1-2; clone_size: .; v_call: TRBV7-2; d_call: .; cdr3_aa: CASSLQSRDMGGYTF; cdr3_nt: TGTGCCAGCAGCTTACAGTCCCGGGACATGGGAGGCTACACCTTC
j_call: TRBJ2-7; clone_size: .; v_call: TRBV5-1; d_call: .; cdr3_aa: CASSFTVDPYEQYF; cdr3_nt: TGCGCCAGCAGCTTTACGGTAGACCCCTACGAGCAGTACTTC
j_call: TRBJ2-1; clone_size: .; v_call: TRBV6-2/TRBV6-3; d_call: .; cdr3_aa: CASSYLVGARGEQFF; cdr3_nt: TGTGCCAGCAGTTACTTGGTCGGGGCCCGGGGTGAGCAGTTCTTC
j_call: TRBJ2-7; clone_size: once; v_call: TRBV5-1; d_call: TRBD1; cdr3_aa: CASSVVGTGVSDEQYF; cdr3_nt: TGCGCCAGCAGCGTGGTGGGGACAGGGGTAAGCGACGAGCAGTACTTC
j_call: TRBJ2-1; clone_size: .; v_call: TRBV21-1; d_call: .; cdr3_aa: CASSKGGEYNEQFF; cdr3_nt: TGTGCCAGCAGCAAAGGGGGAGAGTACAATGAGCAGTTCTTC
j_call: TRBJ2-1; clone_size: .; v_call: TRBV10-3; d_call: .; cdr3_aa: CAIGAGFDNEQFF; cdr3_nt: TGTGCCATCGGGGCAGGATTCGACAATGAGCAGTTCTTC
j_call: TRBJ2-3; clone_size: .; v_call: TRBV27; d_call: TRBD2; cdr3_aa: CASRSPGGTDTQYF; cdr3_nt: TGTGCCAGCAGGTCCCCGGGGGGGACAGATACGCAGTATTTT
j_call: TRBJ2-7; clone_size: once; v_call: TRBV19; d_call: .; cdr3_aa: CASSQSGPSYEQYF; cdr3_nt: TGTGCCAGTAGTCAAAGCGGCCCCTCCTACGAGCAGTACTTC
j_call: TRBJ2-5; clone_size: .; v_call: TRBV6-2/TRBV6-3; d_call: .; cdr3_aa: CASRDDSQDYNEQYF; cdr3_nt: TGTGCCAGCCGGGACGATTCACAGGATTACAATGAGCAGTACTTC
j_call: TRBJ2-5; clone_size: .; v_call: TRBV20-1; d_call: .; cdr3_aa: CSARAGPPGTQYF; cdr3_nt: TGCAGTGCTAGAGCAGGGCCACCGGGGACCCAGTACTTC
j_call: TRBJ1-2; clone_size: few; v_call: TRBV9; d_call: TRBD1; cdr3_aa: CASSVEGTGGLTNYGYTF; cdr3_nt: TGTGCCAGCAGCGTAGAAGGTACAGGGGGCTTGACAAACTATGGCTACACCTTC
j_call: TRBJ2-1; clone_size: .; v_call: TRBV3-1; d_call: .; cdr3_aa: CAGSLYNEQFF; cdr3_nt: TGTGCCGGCAGCCTATACAATGAGCAGTTCTTC
j_call: TRBJ2-5; clone_size: .; v_call: TRBV7-9; d_call: .; cdr3_aa: CASSRILGPQETQYF; cdr3_nt: TGTGCCAGCAGCCGGATACTAGGGCCCCAAGAGACCCAGTACTTC
j_call: TRBJ2-1; clone_size: .; v_call: TRBV7-9; d_call: TRBD2; cdr3_aa: CASSSTSGEPNEQFF; cdr3_nt: TGTGCCAGCAGCTCGACTAGCGGGGAGCCGAATGAGCAGTTCTTC
j_call: TRBJ1-5; clone_size: .; v_call: TRBV20-1; d_call: .; cdr3_aa: CSARITGPNQPQHF; cdr3_nt: TGCAGTGCTAGAATAACAGGGCCAAATCAGCCCCAGCATTTT
j_call: TRBJ2-5; clone_size: few; v_call: TRBV7-9; d_call: TRBD2; cdr3_aa: CASSSGLARETQYF; cdr3_nt: TGTGCCAGCAGTTCGGGACTAGCGAGAGAGACCCAGTACTTC
j_call: TRBJ1-4; clone_size: .; v_call: TRBV5-1; d_call: .; cdr3_aa: CASSLVGVNEKLFF; cdr3_nt: TGCGCCAGCAGCTTGGTGGGGGTTAATGAAAAACTGTTTTTT
j_call: TRBJ1-1; clone_size: .; v_call: TRBV3-1; d_call: .; cdr3_aa: CASSQEGQPNTEAFF; cdr3_nt: TGTGCCAGCAGCCAAGAAGGACAACCGAACACTGAAGCTTTCTTT
j_call: TRBJ2-3; clone_size: .; v_call: TRBV9; d_call: .; cdr3_aa: CASSVATVSTDTQYF; cdr3_nt: TGTGCCAGCAGCGTAGCTACTGTTAGCACAGATACGCAGTATTTT
j_call: TRBJ1-6; clone_size: few; v_call: TRBV27; d_call: .; cdr3_aa: CASSGPPDSIYNSPLHF; cdr3_nt: TGTGCCAGCAGTGGCCCCCCGGACAGTATCTATAATTCACCCCTCCACTTT
j_call: TRBJ1-6; clone_size: .; v_call: TRBV6-1; d_call: TRBD1; cdr3_aa: CASRRQGTDSPLHF; cdr3_nt: TGTGCCAGCAGGAGACAGGGGACGGATTCACCCCTCCACTTT
j_call: TRBJ2-1; clone_size: few; v_call: TRBV21-1; d_call: .; cdr3_aa: CASSASRGTGSANEQFF; cdr3_nt: TGTGCCAGCAGCGCCTCGAGGGGGACAGGGAGTGCCAATGAGCAGTTCTTC
j_call: TRBJ1-2; clone_size: .; v_call: TRBV6-6; d_call: .; cdr3_aa: CASKVTGGGYGYTF; cdr3_nt: TGTGCCAGCAAAGTTACGGGCGGGGGATATGGCTACACCTTC
j_call: TRBJ1-1; clone_size: .; v_call: TRBV12-3/TRBV12-4; d_call: .; cdr3_aa: CASSATNRENTEAFF; cdr3_nt: TGTGCCAGCAGTGCGACGAATAGGGAGAACACTGAAGCTTTCTTT
j_call: TRBJ2-5; clone_size: .; v_call: TRBV27; d_call: .; cdr3_aa: CASSLSLQGETQYF; cdr3_nt: TGTGCCAGCAGTTTATCGTTACAGGGAGAGACCCAGTACTTC
j_call: TRBJ1-6; clone_size: .; v_call: TRBV7-2; d_call: .; cdr3_aa: CASSQGRGSSYNSPLHF; cdr3_nt: TGTGCCAGCAGCCAGGGACGCGGGAGCTCCTATAATTCACCCCTCCACTTT
j_call: TRBJ2-1; clone_size: few; v_call: TRBV13; d_call: .; cdr3_aa: CASSSRGLLYNEQFF; cdr3_nt: TGTGCCAGCAGCTCCAGGGGTCTTCTCTACAATGAGCAGTTCTTC
j_call: TRBJ2-5; clone_size: few; v_call: TRBV6-6; d_call: TRBD1; cdr3_aa: CASSSRPGTGLSETQYF; cdr3_nt: TGTGCCAGCAGTTCTCGCCCCGGGACAGGGTTATCAGAGACCCAGTACTTC
j_call: TRBJ1-4; clone_size: .; v_call: TRBV27; d_call: .; cdr3_aa: CASSIYPNEKLFF; cdr3_nt: TGTGCCAGCAGCATCTACCCCAATGAAAAACTGTTTTTT
j_call: TRBJ1-2; clone_size: .; v_call: TRBV7-2; d_call: .; cdr3_aa: CATRSTGLRPMNYGYTF; cdr3_nt: TGTGCCACCCGAAGTACAGGGCTCAGGCCAATGAACTATGGCTACACCTTC
j_call: TRBJ1-1; clone_size: .; v_call: TRBV28; d_call: .; cdr3_aa: CASRPVGMNTEAFF; cdr3_nt: TGTGCCAGCAGGCCAGTGGGTATGAACACTGAAGCTTTCTTT
j_call: TRBJ2-7; clone_size: few; v_call: TRBV27; d_call: TRBD2; cdr3_aa: CASSLPPGTSPSVSYEQYF; cdr3_nt: TGTGCCAGCAGTTTACCGCCCGGGACTAGCCCCTCCGTATCCTACGAGCAGTACTTC
j_call: TRBJ2-2; clone_size: few; v_call: TRBV7-8; d_call: TRBD2; cdr3_aa: CASSLSWGLAQTGELFF; cdr3_nt: TGTGCCAGCAGCTTAAGTTGGGGACTAGCCCAAACCGGGGAGCTGTTTTTT
j_call: TRBJ2-2; clone_size: .; v_call: TRBV27; d_call: TRBD2; cdr3_aa: CASSQPQRGTGELFF; cdr3_nt: TGTGCCAGCAGTCAGCCACAGCGGGGGACCGGGGAGCTGTTTTTT
j_call: TRBJ2-5; clone_size: .; v_call: TRBV6-6; d_call: TRBD1; cdr3_aa: CASSSGTGRTGETQYF; cdr3_nt: TGTGCCAGCAGTTCCGGGACAGGGAGGACCGGGGAGACCCAGTACTTC
j_call: TRBJ2-7; clone_size: .; v_call: TRBV27; d_call: .; cdr3_aa: CASSLKAGGVYEQYF; cdr3_nt: TGTGCCAGCAGTTTAAAGGCTGGAGGGGTATACGAGCAGTACTTC
j_call: TRBJ2-2; clone_size: .; v_call: TRBV11-2; d_call: .; cdr3_aa: CASSPHHGQKSAGELFF; cdr3_nt: TGTGCCAGCAGCCCCCATCATGGGCAAAAATCCGCCGGGGAGCTGTTTTTT
j_call: TRBJ1-2; clone_size: .; v_call: TRBV3-1; d_call: .; cdr3_aa: CASSQRESNYGYTF; cdr3_nt: TGTGCCAGCAGCCAAAGGGAGTCAAACTATGGCTACACCTTC
j_call: TRBJ2-7; clone_size: few; v_call: TRBV2; d_call: .; cdr3_aa: CASRAGGSYEQYF; cdr3_nt: TGTGCCAGCAGAGCGGGTGGAAGCTACGAGCAGTACTTC
j_call: TRBJ2-7; clone_size: .; v_call: TRBV10-3; d_call: .; cdr3_aa: CAISALTGYEQYF; cdr3_nt: TGTGCCATCAGTGCTCTCACTGGATACGAGCAGTACTTC
j_call: TRBJ2-3; clone_size: .; v_call: TRBV20-1; d_call: TRBD2; cdr3_aa: CSARVAGVSTDTQYF; cdr3_nt: TGCAGTGCTAGAGTAGCGGGGGTTAGCACAGATACGCAGTATTTT
j_call: TRBJ2-7; clone_size: .; v_call: TRBV5-1; d_call: .; cdr3_aa: CASSLAPGYYEQYF; cdr3_nt: TGCGCCAGCAGCTTGGCCCCGGGCTACTACGAGCAGTACTTC
j_call: TRBJ2-2; clone_size: .; v_call: TRBV11-3; d_call: .; cdr3_aa: CASSSSLTANTGELFF; cdr3_nt: TGTGCCAGCAGCTCGTCACTAACGGCGAACACCGGGGAGCTGTTTTTT
j_call: TRBJ2-4; clone_size: .; v_call: TRBV9; d_call: TRBD1; cdr3_aa: CASSGGQGARNIQYF; cdr3_nt: TGTGCCAGCAGCGGTGGACAGGGAGCCAGAAACATTCAGTACTTC
j_call: TRBJ1-2; clone_size: .; v_call: TRBV11-3; d_call: .; cdr3_aa: CASSSNSNYGYTF; cdr3_nt: TGTGCCAGCAGCTCAAACTCGAACTATGGCTACACCTTC
j_call: TRBJ2-3; clone_size: .; v_call: TRBV3-1; d_call: .; cdr3_aa: CASSQEEGDTQYF; cdr3_nt: TGTGCCAGCAGCCAAGAAGAGGGAGATACGCAGTATTTT
j_call: TRBJ2-7; clone_size: .; v_call: TRBV29-1; d_call: TRBD2; cdr3_aa: CSVEGEGVSYNEQYF; cdr3_nt: TGCAGCGTTGAAGGGGAGGGAGTGTCCTACAATGAGCAGTACTTC